This T cell receptor (beta chain) was sequenced in a study of shared clonotypes between healthy human individuals. Study observations and caveats: Across a few donors, naive CD4 shared approximately 4.5%, naive CD8 more than 3%, memory CD4 2% to 2.5%, memory CD8 0.4%.

An even split of each subset's genomic DNA across several immunoSEQ plates was performed. The assay was immunoSEQ multiplex PCR, and TCRdb's table has in-frame clones only and misses some. The sample shows approximately 2,200,000 clones, approximately 94% of them seen only once. Germline lookup yields CDR1 MDHEN and CDR2 SYDVKM. V lost 5 bases and J lost 5, with 22 bases in between. This CDR3 is built from 17 residues. Naive-designated CD8 cells lacked CD45RO, were positively enriched for CCR7, and omitted terminally differentiated effector memory CD45RA+ cells. Study donors comprised healthy, HIV-negative adults devoid of recent acute infection or vaccination. About this clone itself: Its antigen is unidentified.

The source material was naive CD8+ T cells from PBMCs. The clonotype originates from a man younger than 30 in good health. Some clones in this sample may be carry-over from other donors' samples. This chain uses TRBV28 with TRBJ2-1; TRBD2 might be the D (5 bases). CDR3 sequence (DNA): TGTGCCAGCAGTGAGGGTTCGACTATTCAAACGGACAATGAGCAGTTCTTC. It is translated as CASSEGSTIQTDNEQFF.